A single sample gave rise to the 21 T cell receptor beta chains below, sequenced in a study of early T cells in non-severe SARS-CoV-2 infection (dated by TCRdb to the early 2020s). The library was obtained by 5' RACE. The instrument given in TCRdb is NextSeq 500. TCRdb reworked the public reads: Q25 trimming with fastp, MiXCR clone assembly, productive beta chains retained. Entries that share a CDR3 protein sequence are merged under the most common genes and DNA. Within this sample are about 50,000 distinct CDR3 sequences, with around 12% of them counted one time only. The top ten clones comprise about 2.5% of the sample. The material was whole blood, obtained at baseline. The receptors were gathered from an adult who was a healthcare worker with PCR-confirmed SARS-CoV-2 infection or an uninfected control (not recorded which).

The chain links TRBV7-7 to TRBJ2-5, with TRBD1 as a possible D gene (5 bases). V was cut by 5 bases and J by 7 bases, with 14 bases left in between. Per germline, CDR1 SSHAT and CDR2 FNYEAQ (reference sequence). This CDR3 comprises 13 residues. Written as DNA, the CDR3 is TGTGCCAGCAGCCCATCGCCCCAGGGGACCCAGTACTTC. It yields the protein CASSPSPQGTQYF.

This clonotype was detected ten times or more. J is TRBJ2-1 and V is TRBV9; 12 bases map to TRBD2. This CDR3 region has 15 residues. The germline V gene encodes CDR1 SGDLS and CDR2 YYNGEE. V was pared by 0 bases and J by 7 bases, with 2 bases of the junction left unmatched. The CDR3 spells CASSVASGRGNEQFF. CDR3 sequence (DNA): TGTGCCAGCAGCGTAGCTAGCGGGAGGGGGAATGAGCAGTTCTTC.

This clonotype has more than one count but fewer than ten. The rearrangement joins TRBV7-6 to TRBJ2-4, with D possibly being TRBD1 (6 bases). The V end was cut by 3 bases, the J end by 5 bases, with 8 bases between. The CDR3 covers 13 residues. The V gene's germline CDR1 is SGHVS and CDR2 FNYEAQ. DNA of the CDR3: TGTGCCAGCAGCTTGGGGGCCGAAAACATTCAGTACTTC. This gives the protein CASSLGAENIQYF.

There are many counts of this clonotype. The chain links TRBV29-1 to TRBJ1-4; D may be TRBD1 (6 bases). The CDR3 loop spans 12 amino acids. Germline values: CDR1 SQVTM, CDR2 ANQGSEA. Trimming took 6 bases from V and 10 from J, leaving 15 bases between them. CDR3 region: CSVNRDKGKLFF. In nucleotides, the CDR3 is TGCAGCGTCAACAGGGACAAGGGAAAACTGTTTTTT.

This clonotype was seen a few times. The gene calls are TRBV20-1 and TRBJ2-7; a possible D gene is TRBD1 (5 bases). Germline V gives CDR1 DFQATT, CDR2 SNEGSKA (reference sequence). This CDR3 spans 13 amino acids. The V gene lost 3 bases and the J gene lost 2 bases, with 11 bases spanning the gap. The DNA of the CDR3 is TGCAGTGCTAGTTACAGGAGAACCTACGAGCAGTACTTC. Translation: CSASYRRTYEQYF.

V gene TRBV28 combines with J gene TRBJ2-7; 9 bases align to TRBD1. With 5 bases clipped from V and 8 bases from J, the junction kept 10 bases outside the gene matches. Germline V CDR1 and CDR2: MDHEN, SYDVKM. The CDR3 is made up of 14 amino acids. The CDR3 is CASSTGTGTYQQYF. The DNA of the CDR3 is TGTGCCAGCAGTACCGGGACAGGGACCTATCAGCAGTACTTC.

In its sample, this clonotype was seen many times. This sequence joins TRBV5-4 and TRBJ2-4, with a tentative D call TRBD1 (6 bases). The CDR3 spans 14 residues. Germline V lookup: CDR1 SGHNT, CDR2 YYREEE (reference sequence). Trimming removed 4 bases from V and 4 bases from J, with 12 bases in between. The CDR3 nucleotides read TGTGCCAGCAGCCTCACGGGACAAAAAAACATTCAGTACTTC. Translated: CASSLTGQKNIQYF.

The rearrangement links TRBV11-3 to TRBJ2-2, with 7 bases identical to TRBD1. CDR3 length: 15 amino acids. V lost 6 bases to trimming and J lost 2 bases; unmatched junction nucleotides: 6. Germline-derived CDR1 and CDR2 are SGHNT and YENEEA. CDR3 coding DNA: TGTGCCAGCAGGCATGGACAGGCTAACACCGGGGAGCTGTTTTTT. Its translation: CASRHGQANTGELFF.

Only a few counts were recorded for this clonotype. The gene calls are TRBV7-3 and TRBJ2-7, with 10 bases matching TRBD1. The CDR3 spans 14 residues. CDR1 and CDR2 from the germline V gene are SGHTA and FQGTGA. J lost 3 bases, V lost 3 bases, and 2 bases had no gene match. The CDR3 sequence is CASSLGQGNYEQYF. The CDR3 nucleotides are TGTGCCAGCAGCTTGGGACAGGGGAACTACGAGCAGTACTTC.

V and J are TRBV6-2 or TRBV6-3 and TRBJ2-5; 11 bases align to TRBD2. Germline V gives CDR1 MNHEY, CDR2 SVGEGT. This CDR3 region has 15 residues. V gave up 4 bases and J gave up 2 bases; unmatched junction bases: 3. The CDR3 nucleotides read TGTGCCAGCAGTTTGGGACTAGCGGTACAAGAGACCCAGTACTTC. Protein: CASSLGLAVQETQYF.

The chain combines TRBV11-3 with TRBJ1-1; D remains unclear. Germline assignment: CDR1 SGHNT and CDR2 YENEEA. The CDR3 length is 15 residues. V lost 3 bases, J lost 1 base, and 12 bases lay in between. CDR3 sequence: CASSFSSAKNTEAFF. The CDR3 nucleotides read TGTGCCAGCAGCTTCTCATCTGCTAAGAACACTGAAGCTTTCTTT.

This clonotype was seen repeatedly, ten times or more. The chain combines TRBV6-4 with TRBJ2-1, with 9 bases identical to TRBD1. Per germline, CDR1 MRHNA and CDR2 SNTAGT. The CDR3 spans 14 residues. The V gene end was trimmed by 0 bases and the J gene end by 6 bases; junction bases not matched to a gene: 0. Here the CDR3 DNA reads TGTGCCAGCAGTGACTCGACAGGGGGCAATGAGCAGTTCTTC. Residues: CASSDSTGGNEQFF.

This clonotype was observed a handful of times. This chain joins TRBV6-2 or TRBV6-3 and TRBJ2-5; the match to TRBD2 covers 11 bases. The CDR3 has 17 amino acids. Germline lookup yields CDR1 MNHEY and CDR2 SVGEGT. The trim removed 2 bases at V and 2 bases at J, leaving 7 bases unmatched. CDR3: CASSYGASGRSQETQYF. CDR3 nucleotide sequence: TGTGCCAGCAGTTACGGGGCTAGCGGGAGGTCTCAAGAGACCCAGTACTTC.

The J gene is TRBJ2-3, the V gene TRBV6-6, with 7 bases lining up with TRBD1. Germline assignment: CDR1 MNHNY and CDR2 SVGAGI (reference sequence). The length of the CDR3 is 16 residues. J lost 0 bases, V lost 8 bases, and 11 bases had no gene match. CDR3 sequence (DNA): TGTGCCAGCGGATACTACAGGGGAAAGAGCACAGATACGCAGTATTTT. Translating it yields CASGYYRGKSTDTQYF.

V usage is TRBV20-1 and J usage is TRBJ2-5; tentative D call: TRBD1 (5 bases). Trimming cost V 3 bases and J 3 bases, with 23 bases left between them. The CDR3 has 17 residues. Germline V gene lookup returns CDR1 DFQATT and CDR2 SNEGSKA (reference sequence). The CDR3 DNA sequence: TGCAGTGCTAGCCCCACCCAGGGCGCAGGAAGTGAAGAGACCCAGTACTTC. Encoded protein: CSASPTQGAGSEETQYF.

This clonotype was picked up a small number of times. The V gene is TRBV29-1, the J gene TRBJ1-1; a weak D match, TRBD1 (5 bases). Trimming cost V 8 bases and J 5 bases, with 15 bases left between them. The CDR3 has 12 amino acids. Germline CDR1 reads SQVTM; CDR2 reads ANQGSEA. CDR3 in amino acids: CSLQWGSTEAFF. The CDR3 DNA reads TGCAGCCTCCAATGGGGCTCGACTGAAGCTTTCTTT.

This clonotype was observed many times. The gene calls are TRBV7-9 and TRBJ2-7, with D unclear. Germline values: CDR1 SEHNR, CDR2 FQNEAQ (reference sequence). The CDR3 runs 14 residues. Trimming cost V 4 bases and J 4 bases, with 14 bases left between them. This chain's CDR3 is CASSSKYNRYEQYF. The CDR3 bases are TGTGCCAGCAGCTCAAAGTATAACAGATACGAGCAGTACTTC. The variable domain in full, with the rest retrieved from reference TRBV7-9 and TRBJ2-7, is DTGVSQNPRHKITKRGQNVTFRCDPISEHNRLYWYRQTLGQGPEFLTYFQNEAQLEKSRLLSDRFSAERPKGSFSTLEIQRTEQGDSAMYLCASSSKYNRYEQYFGPGTRLTVT.

This chain links TRBV7-2 with TRBJ1-5, with D unresolved. Trimming took 1 base from V and 6 from J, leaving 10 bases between them. The CDR3 has 14 residues. The V gene's germline CDR1 is SGHTA and CDR2 FQGNSA. The CDR3 DNA sequence: TGTGCCAGCAGCTTAGGAACGGTTCGTCAGCCCCAGCATTTT. Translation: CASSLGTVRQPQHF.

Written as DNA, the CDR3 is TGTGCCAGCAGCTTATTCTCTCCGGGATCCTACAATGAGCAGTTCTTC. Protein sequence: CASSLFSPGSYNEQFF. This chain links TRBV11-2 with TRBJ2-1, with a possible D match to TRBD2 (5 bases). Germline loops: CDR1 SGHAT, CDR2 FQNNGV. This CDR3 is built from 16 residues. The ends were cut back, 2 bases at V and 1 base at J, with 12 bases in the middle.

This clonotype turned up a few times. The chain employs TRBV4-2 and TRBJ2-1; 10 positions agree with TRBD2. CDR1 and CDR2 (germline): LGHNA, YNFKEQ. This CDR3 region has 15 residues. J lost 3 bases, V lost 3 bases, and 2 bases had no gene match. The CDR3 reads CASSQGLAYYNEQFF. The CDR3 DNA reads as TGTGCCAGCAGCCAGGGACTAGCGTACTACAATGAGCAGTTCTTC.

The CDR3 DNA follows: TGTGCCAGCTCACCTGCGAATTCCTACGAGCAGTACTTC. Translation gives CASSPANSYEQYF. The chain couples TRBV18 to TRBJ2-7; D call uncertain. V lost 3 bases and J 1 base, leaving 7 bases between the germline ends. The CDR3 covers 13 residues. The germline V gene has CDR1 KGHSH and CDR2 LQKENI.